Sequencing of this T cell receptor (beta chain) was carried out in a study of monozygotic twins with inflammatory bowel disease. Study observations and caveats: A single strong clonotype or signal linked to IBD was not supported. No discrimination was achieved between different T cell subtypes.

Per-sample cDNA came from eight separate reactions. Added by template switching were UMIs that each held a 6-nucleotide sample barcode. TCRdb reprocessed the 5' RACE reads and reports one entry per CDR3 protein, with no DNA. The sample table sets out over 150,000 distinct CDR3 sequences. About this clonotype itself: Its cognate antigen is unknown.

Germline CDR1 LNHNV, CDR2 YYDKDF (reference sequence). This CDR3 is 15 amino acids long. V is TRBV15 and J is TRBJ2-1. The specimen was blood. The receptor's source is a human donor with ulcerative colitis or Crohn's disease, or a healthy co-twin of an affected twin (not recorded which). CDR3 protein: CATSRDKVSYNEQFF.